These T cell receptor beta chains were read from a single sample in a study of cytomegalovirus exposure and HLA in healthy donors. Some clones are missing from TCRdb's copy, which holds only in-frame ones; the method was immunoSEQ multiplex PCR. Of 100,000 to 150,000 clones detected, approximately 80% appear once; the ten largest clones hold 13%. Sequencing was done on a sample of PBMCs. Source of these receptors: a woman between 35 and 50 years old in good health and CMV-seropositive. Both conserved end residues are part of each CDR3. D genes are given only for firm matches. Only some rows state a clone size, as once, few, many or a class for expanded clones.

NA,NA,TRBV9,TRBJ2-5,TGTGCCAGCAGCGTAGCGACAGGGAGGTACCAAGAGACCCAGTACTTC,CASSVATGRYQETQYF
NA,NA,TRBV28,TRBJ2-7,TGTGCCAGCAGTTTATTCTCCGTAGACGAGCAGTACTTC,CASSLFSVDEQYF
NA,NA,TRBV12-2,TRBJ2-1,TGTGCAAGTCGCTTAGAGGTGGGTGGGAGTTGGTACAATGAGCAGTTCTTC,CASRLEVGGSWYNEQFF
NA,NA,TRBV6-1,TRBJ2-2,TGTGCCAGCATAAAGACTCCGAACACCGGGGAGCTGTTTTTT,CASIKTPNTGELFF
many,NA,TRBV6-1,TRBJ1-4,TGTGCCAGCAATTACGGGGGGCTGTGGGAAAAACTGTTTTTT,CASNYGGLWEKLFF
NA,TRBD1,TRBV28,TRBJ1-1,TGTGCCAGCAGTTTATCCAGGGGGACAGGGAACACTGAAGCTTTCTTT,CASSLSRGTGNTEAFF
medium-sized,TRBD1,TRBV5-6,TRBJ1-2,TGTGCCAGCAGCCCGGGACAGGGGGCTTGGGGCTACACCTTC,CASSPGQGAWGYTF
NA,NA,TRBV6-5,TRBJ2-7,TGTGCCAGCAGTTATGGCATAAAGTACGAGCAGTACTTC,CASSYGIKYEQYF
once,NA,TRBV7-3,TRBJ2-5,TGTGCCAGCAGCCCCAGGGGTGCGGAGACCCAGTACTTC,CASSPRGAETQYF
NA,TRBD2,TRBV7-9,TRBJ2-1,TGTGCCAGCAGCGAACTAGCGGGAGTCTTCCATGAGCAGTTCTTC,CASSELAGVFHEQFF
NA,NA,TRBV6-1,TRBJ1-3,TGTGCCAGCAGTGAAGTGCTAGGGGCCCTCTCTCACGGAAACACCATATATTTT,CASSEVLGALSHGNTIYF
NA,TRBD1,TRBV13,TRBJ2-7,TGTGCCAGCAGCTTTGGGGACAGGGGCACCTACGAGCAGTACTTC,CASSFGDRGTYEQYF
once,NA,TRBV27,TRBJ2-7,TGTGCCAGCAGTTTAGGCACTAACTACGAGCAGTACTTC,CASSLGTNYEQYF
NA,TRBD1,TRBV19,TRBJ1-5,TGTGCCAGTAGTCTCAGGGGGAGCAATCAGCCCCAGCATTTT,CASSLRGSNQPQHF
few,NA,TRBV25-1,TRBJ1-2,TGTGCCAGCAGTGAATATGGGGGCGGAGGCTACACCTTC,CASSEYGGGGYTF
NA,NA,TRBV29-1,TRBJ1-2,TGCAGCGTTGAAGATTCTGGCAGATACTATGGCTACACCTTC,CSVEDSGRYYGYTF
NA,TRBD2,TRBV9,TRBJ2-1,TGTGCCAGCAGCGTAAAAGCGGGAGGGTCCTACAATGAGCAGTTCTTC,CASSVKAGGSYNEQFF
NA,TRBD2,TRBV27,TRBJ2-3,TGTGCCAGCAGTTCCCATGCGGGAGCAGGCACAGATACGCAGTATTTT,CASSSHAGAGTDTQYF
NA,TRBD1,TRBV7-9,TRBJ1-4,TGTGCCAGCAGCCCGACTGGGACAGGGGATGAAAAACTGTTTTTT,CASSPTGTGDEKLFF
NA,TRBD2,TRBV10-1,TRBJ2-2,TGCGCCAGCAGTGCCTTCCGGGAGGCAGCCGGGGAGCTGTTTTTT,CASSAFREAAGELFF
NA,NA,TRBV6-6,TRBJ2-2,TGTGCCAGCAGACCACAGGGTCGGACCGGGGAGCTGTTTTTT,CASRPQGRTGELFF
few,NA,TRBV10-1,TRBJ1-1,TGCGCCAGCAGTGCGAGTTTGAACACTGAAGCTTTCTTT,CASSASLNTEAFF
NA,NA,TRBV5-1,TRBJ2-1,TGCGCCAGCAGCTTGGTGGCTAGCGACGGAGAGCAGTTCTTC,CASSLVASDGEQFF
NA,NA,TRBV10-1,TRBJ1-5,TGCGCCAGCAGTGACAAGGGGACTAATAAGGGGGATCAGCCCCAGCATTTT,CASSDKGTNKGDQPQHF
NA,TRBD2,TRBV6-6,TRBJ2-3,TGTGCCAGCAGCCCGGGACTAGCGGGGACAGATACGCAGTATTTT,CASSPGLAGTDTQYF
NA,NA,TRBV19,TRBJ1-2,TGTGCCAGTAGCGGGACATTGGGTGGCTACACCTTC,CASSGTLGGYTF
NA,NA,TRBV28,TRBJ2-7,TGTGCCAGCAGTTCAGGAGGACAGTTCTACGAGCAGTACTTC,CASSSGGQFYEQYF
NA,TRBD1,TRBV6-5,TRBJ2-7,TGTGCCAGCAGGACGCACAGGGGTAAAGTCTACGAGCAGTACTTC,CASRTHRGKVYEQYF
NA,TRBD2,TRBV27,TRBJ2-3,TGTGCCAGCAGTTTGGCGGGAGTCGGGGAGTATACGCAGTATTTT,CASSLAGVGEYTQYF
NA,NA,TRBV2,TRBJ2-3,TGTGCCAGCAGGGAACAGGGCGTGACAGATACGCAGTATTTT,CASREQGVTDTQYF
NA,TRBD2,TRBV18,TRBJ2-7,TGTGCCAGCTCACCGAGCGGGAGTCGCTACGAGCAGTACTTC,CASSPSGSRYEQYF
once,TRBD2,TRBV27,TRBJ2-5,TGTGCCAGCAGCCGTTACGGGAGGAACCAAGAGACCCAGTACTTC,CASSRYGRNQETQYF
NA,NA,TRBV9,TRBJ1-4,TGTGCCAGCGGAAACAGCAGTAATGAAAAACTGTTTTTT,CASGNSSNEKLFF
NA,NA,TRBV6-5,TRBJ2-5,TGTGCCAGCAGTTACTCCTACCAAGAGACCCAGTACTTC,CASSYSYQETQYF
few,NA,TRBV30,TRBJ1-1,TGTGCCTGGAGTGTACGGGGGATGGGCACTGAAGCTTTCTTT,CAWSVRGMGTEAFF
NA,TRBD1,TRBV5-4,TRBJ2-1,TGTGCCAGCAGTAACAGGGGATATGAGCAGTTCTTC,CASSNRGYEQFF
NA,NA,TRBV30,TRBJ2-7,TGTGCCTGGAGTTTGGGAGTAGGGAATAGCGACGAGCAGTACTTC,CAWSLGVGNSDEQYF
few,NA,TRBV28,TRBJ2-7,TGTGCCAGCCGAGGAAACTTAATCTACGAGCAGTACTTC,CASRGNLIYEQYF
NA,NA,TRBV30,TRBJ1-4,TGTGCCTGGATTCCGGGTCCAAGTAATGAAAAACTGTTTTTT,CAWIPGPSNEKLFF
NA,NA,TRBV7-9,TRBJ1-1,TGTGCCAGCAGCCACGACTTCAAGAGCACTGAAGCTTTCTTT,CASSHDFKSTEAFF
NA,NA,TRBV6-5,TRBJ1-2,TGTGCCAGCAGTTACGGGGCCTCTGGCTACACCTTC,CASSYGASGYTF
NA,TRBD1,TRBV5-1,TRBJ1-1,TGCGCCAGCAGCGTTACTCCGACAGGGCTGAACACTGAAGCTTTCTTT,CASSVTPTGLNTEAFF
NA,NA,TRBV4-1,TRBJ2-3,TGCGCCAGCAGCTCCGGGACACCCCCAGATACGCAGTATTTT,CASSSGTPPDTQYF
NA,NA,TRBV5-1,TRBJ2-1,TGCGCCAGCAGCTTGGCCCCGGGTAGCTCCTACAATGAGCAGTTCTTC,CASSLAPGSSYNEQFF
NA,NA,TRBV5-6,TRBJ2-4,TGTGCCAGCACGAGGTGGGCGGGTCTAGCCAAAAACATTCAGTACTTC,CASTRWAGLAKNIQYF
NA,NA,TRBV7-9,TRBJ1-1,TGTGCCAGCAGGTCGGGGTTTTTAGCTTTCTTT,CASRSGFLAFF
NA,TRBD2,TRBV5-1,TRBJ2-5,TGCGCCAGCAGCTTGGCGTCTAGCGGGAGAGAGACCCAGTACTTC,CASSLASSGRETQYF
NA,NA,TRBV14,TRBJ1-2,TGTGCCAGCAGCCAAGATTTGACAGACTATGGCTACACCTTC,CASSQDLTDYGYTF
NA,NA,TRBV6-6,TRBJ1-5,TGTGCCAGCAGTTACCCAGGGAATCAGCCCCAGCATTTT,CASSYPGNQPQHF
NA,TRBD1,TRBV15,TRBJ1-3,TGTGCCACCAGCAGAGGCATTACAGCAAGGGGGCGAAACACCATATATTTT,CATSRGITARGRNTIYF
NA,TRBD1,TRBV2,TRBJ2-7,TGTGCCAGCCTGGACAGGGGAGGCTACGAGCAGTACTTC,CASLDRGGYEQYF
NA,NA,TRBV10-3,TRBJ2-7,TGTGCCATCACCTCCAATGAGGGCTACGAGCAGTACTTC,CAITSNEGYEQYF
NA,TRBD1,TRBV5-1,TRBJ2-2,TGCGCCAGCAGCAAAGACAGGGTTGGCGGGGAGCTGTTTTTT,CASSKDRVGGELFF
once,NA,TRBV27,TRBJ2-7,TGTGCCAGCAGGCGCGACTACTCGTCTAGCTCCTACGAGCAGTACTTC,CASRRDYSSSSYEQYF
once,NA,TRBV28,TRBJ2-7,TGTGCCAGCAGTTCTCCCGGACTGGTACCCTACGAGCAGTACTTC,CASSSPGLVPYEQYF
NA,TRBD1,TRBV11-2,TRBJ2-7,TGTGTCATTGGGACAGGGGGCTACGAGCAGTACTTC,CVIGTGGYEQYF
NA,TRBD2,TRBV5-1,TRBJ2-1,TGCGCCAGCAGCTTCCTAGCGGAGGACCCTGAGCAGTTCTTC,CASSFLAEDPEQFF
NA,TRBD1,TRBV6-5,TRBJ2-7,TGTGCCAGCAAAGGGGACAGGGGGCGTTCCGAGCAGTACTTC,CASKGDRGRSEQYF
NA,TRBD1,TRBV7-3,TRBJ2-1,TGTGCCAGCAGCTCGTCGACAGGGACGAGAGAGCAGTTCTTC,CASSSSTGTREQFF